The source of this T cell receptor beta chain is a study of blood T cell repertoires in COVID-19. Across the whole study: Samples representing acute and convalescent COVID-19 were sourced from the United States, Italy and Spain.

It was during active infection that Seattle patients were enrolled and then longitudinally followed. Only in-frame clones appear in the TCRdb table, and some are missing; sequencing was by immunoSEQ multiplex PCR. Here the sample spans more than 95,000 clones, around 81% being singletons. The germline gives CDR1 MNHNS, CDR2 SASEGT. V was shortened by 2 bases and J by 6 bases, with 17 bases between the two germline ends. The CDR3 extends over 15 amino acids. Sequencing input: peripheral blood. The source of this sequence is a man aged 30-40 years with COVID-19, enrolled during active disease. This chain links TRBV6-1 with TRBJ2-7; D perhaps matches TRBD2 (6 bases). CDR3: CASSETGTGDLEQYF. The CDR3 DNA reads TGTGCCAGCAGTGAAACCGGGACTGGGGATCTCGAGCAGTACTTC.